The clone carrying this T cell receptor beta chain was found many times. What it recognizes is unknown. Pregnant or lactating patients and those with other autoimmune diseases or uncontrolled infections were excluded. The source of the sample is a study of Graves' ophthalmopathy and Graves' hyperthyroidism. Findings of the study overall: Ophthalmopathy progression prediction by the model yielded a sensitivity of about 70% and a specificity of less than 75%.

The study amplified TCR beta CDR3 regions using RNA transcripts. HTBI-primed first-round RT-PCR preceded second-round multiplex PCR. TCRdb ran MiXCR on the multiplex PCR reads and lists one entry per CDR3 protein. The sample contains hundreds of thousands of distinct CDR3 sequences, about 38% of which appear only once. Germline V gene lookup returns CDR1 SGHDT and CDR2 YYEEEE. This CDR3 region has 15 residues. The V gene end was trimmed by 1 base and the J gene end by 2 bases; junction bases not matched to a gene: 4. This receptor was obtained from an adult man with Graves' ophthalmopathy. The chain carries TRBV5-6 and TRBJ1-2; the match to TRBD1 covers 8 bases. The sequencing input was peripheral blood. CDR3 amino acids: CASSLSGTGNYGYTF. CDR3 sequence (DNA): TGTGCCAGCAGCTTGTCCGGGACAGGAAACTATGGCTACACCTTC.